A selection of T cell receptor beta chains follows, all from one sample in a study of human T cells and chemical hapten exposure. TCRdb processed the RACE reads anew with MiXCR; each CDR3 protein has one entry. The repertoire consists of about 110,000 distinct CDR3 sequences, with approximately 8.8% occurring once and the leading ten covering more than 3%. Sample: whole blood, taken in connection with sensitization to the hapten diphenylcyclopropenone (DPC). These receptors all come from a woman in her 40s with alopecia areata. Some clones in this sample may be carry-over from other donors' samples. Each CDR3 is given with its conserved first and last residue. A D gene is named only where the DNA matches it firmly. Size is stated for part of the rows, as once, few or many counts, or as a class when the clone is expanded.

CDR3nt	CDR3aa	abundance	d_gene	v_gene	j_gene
TGTGCCAGCTCACCTTCTTATATAGTCACAGATACGCAGTATTTT	CASSPSYIVTDTQYF	many	-	TRBV18	TRBJ2-3
TGCGCCAGCAGCTTGGCGGGCGTGGTCCAGTACTTC	CASSLAGVVQYF	-	-	TRBV5-1	TRBJ2-7
TGCAGTGCTAGGCCCGCGCAGGGTAGCAATCAGCCCCAGCATTTT	CSARPAQGSNQPQHF	few	-	TRBV20-1	TRBJ1-5
TGCGCCAGCAGCCTAAGAGGGGGACGCCGCTACGAGCAGTACTTC	CASSLRGGRRYEQYF	few	-	TRBV4-3	TRBJ2-7
TGTGCCAGCTCACCAGGAGTTAATGAAAAACTGTTTTTT	CASSPGVNEKLFF	many	-	TRBV18	TRBJ1-4
TGTGCCAGCAGCTTGGAAGGACACCGGACAGATACGCAGTATTTT	CASSLEGHRTDTQYF	-	-	TRBV5-5	TRBJ2-3
TGTGCCAGCAGCTTTCTTGCGTCAGGGGGTATACCCCTCCACTTT	CASSFLASGGIPLHF	-	TRBD1	TRBV5-6	TRBJ1-6
TGCAGCGTTGCTCCAACAGGGGGTCTTTCTGGAAACACCATATATTTT	CSVAPTGGLSGNTIYF	many	TRBD1	TRBV29-1	TRBJ1-3
TGTGCCAGCAGTTACGGTGGGGACGCGGGTGGCTACACCTTC	CASSYGGDAGGYTF	many	-	TRBV6-6	TRBJ1-2
TGTGCCAGTACCTTGAGCGGGGCGAATGGAGGAAAACTGTTTTTT	CASTLSGANGGKLFF	many	-	TRBV19	TRBJ1-4
TGTGCCAGCAGCGCGGACAGGACCTACGAGCAGTACTTC	CASSADRTYEQYF	-	TRBD1	TRBV14	TRBJ2-7
TGCAGTGCTTCCAGGACAGGGTTGAATCAGCCCCAGCATTTT	CSASRTGLNQPQHF	-	TRBD1	TRBV20-1	TRBJ1-5
TGTGCCAGCAGTTACTCCCGGACAGCATACTATGGCTACACCTTC	CASSYSRTAYYGYTF	many	-	TRBV6-5	TRBJ1-2
TGCAGCGTTATTGACAAGAACACCGGGGAGCTGTTTTTT	CSVIDKNTGELFF	few	-	TRBV29-1	TRBJ2-2
TGCGCCAGCAGCCGGGGACTAGCAACAGATACGCAGTATTTT	CASSRGLATDTQYF	few	TRBD2	TRBV5-1	TRBJ2-3
TGTGCCAGCAGTGCCGCAGGGGGAGCACGGAGCAATCAGCCCCAGCATTTT	CASSAAGGARSNQPQHF	many	TRBD1	TRBV6-2/TRBV6-3	TRBJ1-5
TGCAGTGCGGCAATTCGACCAGATACGCAGTATTTT	CSAAIRPDTQYF	many	-	TRBV20-1	TRBJ2-3
TGTGCCAGCAGCCTGGGAGGGATTAGCGGGGGGGCCTACAATGAGCAGTTCTTC	CASSLGGISGGAYNEQFF	many	TRBD2	TRBV7-2	TRBJ2-1
TGTGCCAGCAGCCAAGATACGGTAGCGGGGGGACAGTACTTC	CASSQDTVAGGQYF	-	TRBD2	TRBV3-1	TRBJ2-7
TGCGCCAGCAGCCAGGAGGGACTAGCGTCATCCTACGAGCAGTACTTC	CASSQEGLASSYEQYF	many	TRBD2	TRBV4-1	TRBJ2-7
TGCAGCGTGTCCGGGACAGGGCAAGAGACCCAGTACTTC	CSVSGTGQETQYF	few	TRBD1	TRBV29-1	TRBJ2-5
TGTGCCAGCAGTTGGAGCTCAGGGGGCGCGGTCACTGAAGCTTTCTTT	CASSWSSGGAVTEAFF	many	TRBD1	TRBV28	TRBJ1-1
TGTGCCAGCAGCCCGTATAGCGGGGGGGCTTATGAGCAGTTCTTC	CASSPYSGGAYEQFF	many	TRBD2	TRBV6-1	TRBJ2-1
TGTGCCAGCAGTTTAATGAACACTGAAGCTTTCTTT	CASSLMNTEAFF	many	-	TRBV7-2	TRBJ1-1
TGCAGTGCTAGAGATGTTGGACAGGGAAGTTACGAGCAGTACTTC	CSARDVGQGSYEQYF	many	TRBD1	TRBV20-1	TRBJ2-7
TGTGCCAGCAGTGAGCGGGGGTGGGCCGGGGAGCTGTTTTTT	CASSERGWAGELFF	-	TRBD2	TRBV6-5	TRBJ2-2
TGTGCCAGCAGTTTATCCCGAGATAACAGGGAGAACACCGGGGAGCTGTTTTTT	CASSLSRDNRENTGELFF	-	-	TRBV12-3/TRBV12-4	TRBJ2-2
TGTGCCAGCAGCGCTTATAGCACAGATACGCAGTATTTT	CASSAYSTDTQYF	few	-	TRBV9	TRBJ2-3
TGTGCCACCAGACCGAGACAGGGGATCGGGTATCAGCCCCAGCATTTT	CATRPRQGIGYQPQHF	-	TRBD1	TRBV15	TRBJ1-5
TGCGCCAGCAGCCAAGATTTTGGGTCAGACGGGCAGCCCCAGCATTTT	CASSQDFGSDGQPQHF	many	-	TRBV4-3	TRBJ1-5
TGTGCCAGCAGAAGGGCGGTTGGGCGCACCTATAATTCACCCCTCCACTTT	CASRRAVGRTYNSPLHF	many	-	TRBV6-6	TRBJ1-6
TGTGCCAGCAGCTTAGAGGTCTATGGCTACACCTTC	CASSLEVYGYTF	many	-	TRBV7-9	TRBJ1-2
TGTGCCAGCAGTTCTCGTAGGGACAGGGGGTTCTATGGCTACACCTTC	CASSSRRDRGFYGYTF	-	TRBD1	TRBV7-2	TRBJ1-2
TGTGCCATCAGCGGGACAGGGGCGGCGGGGGACGAGCAGTACTTC	CAISGTGAAGDEQYF	many	TRBD1	TRBV10-3	TRBJ2-7
TGCAGTGCTCCACTTGAGTACAATCAGCCCCAGCATTTT	CSAPLEYNQPQHF	-	-	TRBV20-1	TRBJ1-5
TGTGCCAGCAGCTTGGGCGGGGATTTCACAGATACGCAGTATTTT	CASSLGGDFTDTQYF	-	-	TRBV7-2	TRBJ2-3
TGTGCCAGCAGGGTAGCGGGACCTAGCACAGATACGCAGTATTTT	CASRVAGPSTDTQYF	few	TRBD2	TRBV6-1	TRBJ2-3
TGTGCCAGTAGTATAATGACAGCCGGCAACTATGGCTACACCTTC	CASSIMTAGNYGYTF	-	-	TRBV19	TRBJ1-2
TGCAGTGGTAGCGCGCGGGGGGTCACAGATACGCAGTATTTT	CSGSARGVTDTQYF	-	TRBD2	TRBV20-1	TRBJ2-3
TGTGCCAGCAGTTACGCAAACGGGAGGTACACCGGGGAGCTGTTTTTT	CASSYANGRYTGELFF	many	TRBD2	TRBV6-2/TRBV6-3	TRBJ2-2
TGCAGTGCTAGAGATAGCACAGGGCATAGTGGTAGGAACACTGAAGCTTTCTTT	CSARDSTGHSGRNTEAFF	many	-	TRBV20-1	TRBJ1-1
TGCGCCAGCAGCTTGGGACAGTCCTACAATGAGCAGTTCTTC	CASSLGQSYNEQFF	many	-	TRBV5-1	TRBJ2-1
TGTGCCAGCAGCTTAACGACAGGGGCCCACGAGCAGTACTTC	CASSLTTGAHEQYF	-	TRBD1	TRBV7-9	TRBJ2-7
TGTGCCACCAGTGATTCATCTTTACAGAACCACGAGCAGTACTTC	CATSDSSLQNHEQYF	-	-	TRBV24-1	TRBJ2-7
TGCAGTGCTAGGGTGGCTTCAACAGCCTCCTACGAGCAGTACTTC	CSARVASTASYEQYF	many	-	TRBV20-1	TRBJ2-7
TGTGCCAGCAGCTTCCAGGGGGTGCGGGACAATGAGCAGTTCTTC	CASSFQGVRDNEQFF	-	TRBD1	TRBV7-2	TRBJ2-1
TGTGTCAGCAGCCTGGGGTGGGGGAACACTGAAGCTTTCTTT	CVSSLGWGNTEAFF	-	-	TRBV7-9	TRBJ1-1
TGTGCCAGCAGCCGTCTCCTGGACACTGAAGCTTTCTTT	CASSRLLDTEAFF	-	-	TRBV14	TRBJ1-1
TGTGCCAGCTCGGCCCTAGGGCGCGTGGCTAATGAAAAACTGTTTTTT	CASSALGRVANEKLFF	few	-	TRBV18	TRBJ1-4
TGTGCCAGCAGCCCTCCTGGGGGGATCTCCTATGGCTACACCTTC	CASSPPGGISYGYTF	few	-	TRBV7-6	TRBJ1-2
TGTGCCACCAGCAGAGACAGTTACAAAGAGCAGTTCTTC	CATSRDSYKEQFF	-	-	TRBV15	TRBJ2-1
TGTGCCAGCAGTACAACGGACAGGCCCTCCTACGAGCAGTACTTC	CASSTTDRPSYEQYF	few	TRBD1	TRBV28	TRBJ2-7
TGTGCCAGCTCACCCCCGGGGGGCGATGGCTATGGCTACACCTTC	CASSPPGGDGYGYTF	many	-	TRBV18	TRBJ1-2